This T cell receptor beta chain was recorded in a study of blood T cells in healthy people across ages. To note about this clonotype: Its antigen is undetermined.

Study-level results: Since the PBMCs were unsorted, naive and antigen-experienced cells could not be conclusively compared. The recorded TCR beta diversity per million T cells decreased in a roughly linear manner with age.

Germline V CDR1 and CDR2: WSHSY, SAAADI. Germline trimming cut 2 bases from V and 0 bases from J; bases unmatched to any gene: 7. The CDR3 contains 16 residues. Through a sample-barcoded 5' primer and a J-beta primer mix, a second PCR was run for roughly 7 to 12 cycles. Each cDNA molecule was tagged by a template-switch adaptor with 12 random nucleotides. Samples each returned at least 3 million CDR3-containing paired-end reads. TCRdb re-called the 5' RACE reads through MiXCR, storing one row per CDR3 protein. The repertoire includes over 950,000 distinct CDR3 sequences, 45% to 60% of them detected once, and over 20% sits in the top ten.

This receptor was obtained from a woman aged 55-69 years in good health. The chain carries TRBV10-2 and TRBJ2-7; 7 bases agree with TRBD1. Sequencing was carried out using blood. The CDR3 coding sequence is TGCGCCAGCAGTGAGCCAACGGACAGGAGCTCCTACGAGCAGTACTTC. It codes for CASSEPTDRSSYEQYF.